The 8 T cell receptor beta chains presented below share a single source sample, sequenced in a study of cytomegalovirus exposure and HLA in healthy donors. Primers for the PCR totalled 60 Vbeta and 13 Jbeta. The table came from immunoSEQ multiplex PCR; TCRdb's copy has only in-frame clones and leaves some out. The table lists about 120,000 clones, under 20% of them singletons. Input material: PBMCs. These receptors originate from a female donor in good health and CMV-seropositive.

This rearrangement joins TRBV25-1 to TRBJ2-7; 16 bases line up with TRBD2. V lost 6 bases, J lost 3 bases, and 8 bases stayed unmatched. The CDR3 is made up of 17 amino acids. Germline assignment: CDR1 MGHDK and CDR2 SYGVNS. CDR3 sequence reads: CASRGTSGRERFYEQYF. In DNA, the CDR3 is TGTGCCAGCAGGGGGACTAGCGGGAGGGAAAGGTTCTACGAGCAGTACTTC.

This clone has a handful of counts. This chain joins TRBV6-5 and TRBJ2-7, with D possibly matching TRBD2 (5 bases). Germline CDR1 reads MNHEY; CDR2 reads SVGAGI. The CDR3 sequence is 13 residues long. Deletions cut 0 bases from V and 3 bases from J, with 6 bases between. The DNA for the CDR3 is TGTGCCAGCAGTTACTCGGGGAGCTACGAGCAGTACTTC. Protein: CASSYSGSYEQYF.

As DNA, the CDR3 is TGTGCCAGCAGTGCACAGGGGAACTATGGCTACACCTTC. It is translated as CASSAQGNYGYTF. This rearrangement joins TRBV2 to TRBJ1-2; TRBD1 aligns across 7 bases. Germline CDR1 is SNHLY and CDR2 is FYNNEI. This CDR3 region has 13 residues. The junction had 1 base not matched to a gene; V was cut back by 4 bases and J by 2 bases.

This rearrangement joins TRBV30 to TRBJ1-1, with TRBD1 as a possible D gene (6 bases). Germline V CDR1 and CDR2: GTSNPN, SVGIG (reference sequence). CDR3 length: 14 residues. Trimming removed 3 bases from V and 0 bases from J, with 11 bases in between. The CDR3 region is CAWRSPGVNTEAFF. DNA of the CDR3: TGTGCCTGGAGGAGCCCAGGGGTGAACACTGAAGCTTTCTTT.

The chain joins TRBV5-4 to TRBJ1-5; a possible D gene is TRBD1 (5 bases). There are 14 residues in the CDR3. Trimming removed 0 bases at V and 5 bases at J, with 9 bases between. Looked up from germline, CDR1 is SGHNT and CDR2 is YYREEE (reference sequence). The CDR3 loop reads CASSLGLGDQPQHF. As DNA, the CDR3 is TGTGCCAGCAGCTTGGGTTTAGGGGATCAGCCCCAGCATTTT.

This clone showed up just a few times. The chain couples TRBV5-1 to TRBJ2-7; 8 bases line up with TRBD2. The germline gives CDR1 SGHRS, CDR2 YFSETQ. V shed 4 bases and J 2 bases; nucleotides not matched to a gene: 2. The CDR3 covers 13 residues. The CDR3, as DNA: TGCGCCAGCAGCGAGGGACTAGCCTACGAGCAGTACTTC. Protein product: CASSEGLAYEQYF.

This clone was detected only a few times. V is TRBV6-5 and J is TRBJ1-2; 7 bases agree with TRBD1. V trimming: 2 bases; J trimming: 4 bases; junction bases outside the gene matches: 4. The CDR3 contains 14 residues. CDR1 is MNHEY, CDR2 SVGAGI, per germline. The CDR3 DNA reads as TGTGCCAGCAGTTACCCGACAGGGATCTATGGCTACACCTTC. It specifies CASSYPTGIYGYTF.

V and J are TRBV6-1 and TRBJ1-5; maybe TRBD1 (5 bases). The ends were cut back, 7 bases at V and 1 base at J, with 14 bases in the middle. Germline V lookup: CDR1 MNHNS, CDR2 SASEGT. This CDR3 has 15 residues. As DNA, the CDR3 is TGTGCCAGCAAGACAGACCATCAGAGCAATCAGCCCCAGCATTTT. Protein: CASKTDHQSNQPQHF.